The clone carrying this T cell receptor beta chain showed up many times. The antigen remains undetermined. The germline V gene encodes CDR1 LGHNA and CDR2 YNFKEQ. V shed 0 bases and J shed 6 bases, with 11 bases lying between them. This CDR3 contains 15 residues. TCRdb re-called the 5' RACE reads through MiXCR, storing one row per CDR3 protein. The table shows 40,000 to 60,000 distinct CDR3 sequences, with approximately 6.6% occurring only once. The data belong to a study of T-cell memory formation after mild COVID-19. Study-level points and caveats: Pre-infection memory showed some responding clones, and this suggested that cross-reactive memory joined.

This receptor was taken from a young man who had mild COVID-19 (a few samples of this study predate the infection). Cell type and time point are not known. The chain recombines TRBV4-2 with TRBJ2-2; no clear D gene. The specimen sequenced was PBMCs or a T cell subset sorted from them (not recorded which). DNA for the CDR3: TGTGCCAGCAGCCAAGAATCCGAGGAGCCCGGGGAGCTGTTTTTT. This codes for CASSQESEEPGELFF.